This T cell receptor (beta chain) was retrieved from a study of control samples from healthy donors and cancer patients. V lost 6 bases and J 4 bases, leaving 10 bases between the germline ends. CDR1 is MNHEY and CDR2 is SMNVEV in the germline V gene (reference sequence). There are 13 residues in the CDR3. The table came from immunoSEQ multiplex PCR; TCRdb's copy has only in-frame clones and leaves some out. Among 130,000 or so clones, 90% to 95% were seen once, and the ten largest hold over 10%. This clonotype originated in a man aged 35-49 years in good health. The V and J genes are TRBV27 and TRBJ1-5; maybe TRBD1 (6 bases). Sequencing input: blood. The CDR3 here is CASRQGGNQPQHF. The CDR3 region has the DNA TGTGCCAGCAGACAGGGCGGGAATCAGCCCCAGCATTTT.